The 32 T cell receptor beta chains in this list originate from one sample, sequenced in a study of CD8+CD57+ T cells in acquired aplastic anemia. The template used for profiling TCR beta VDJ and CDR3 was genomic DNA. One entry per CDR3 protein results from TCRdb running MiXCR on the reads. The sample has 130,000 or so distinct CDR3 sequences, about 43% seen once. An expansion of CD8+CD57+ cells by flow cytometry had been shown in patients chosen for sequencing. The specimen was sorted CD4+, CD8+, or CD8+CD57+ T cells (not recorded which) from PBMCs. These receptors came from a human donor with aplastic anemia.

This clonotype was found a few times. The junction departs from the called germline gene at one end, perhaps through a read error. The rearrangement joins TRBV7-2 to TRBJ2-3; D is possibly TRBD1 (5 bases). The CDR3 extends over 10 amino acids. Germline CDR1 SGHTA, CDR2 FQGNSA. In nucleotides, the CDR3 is TGTGCCAGCAGTCCAGGGCGGCCCCGGTTC. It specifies CASSPGRPRF.

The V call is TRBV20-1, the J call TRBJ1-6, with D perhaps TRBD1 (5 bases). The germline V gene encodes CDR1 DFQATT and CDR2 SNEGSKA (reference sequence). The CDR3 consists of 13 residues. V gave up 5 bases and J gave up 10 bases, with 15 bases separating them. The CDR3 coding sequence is TGCAGTGCTGGTTCCTTTGAGGGGTCACCCCTCCACTTT. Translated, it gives CSAGSFEGSPLHF.

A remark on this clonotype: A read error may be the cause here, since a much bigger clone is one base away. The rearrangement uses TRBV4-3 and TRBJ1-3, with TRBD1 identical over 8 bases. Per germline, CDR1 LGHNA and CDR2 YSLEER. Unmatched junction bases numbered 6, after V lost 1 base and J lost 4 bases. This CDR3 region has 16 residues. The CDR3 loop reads CASSQGAGGAGNTIYF. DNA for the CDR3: TGCGCCAGCAGCCAAGGGGCAGGGGGCGCGGGAAACACCATATATTTT.

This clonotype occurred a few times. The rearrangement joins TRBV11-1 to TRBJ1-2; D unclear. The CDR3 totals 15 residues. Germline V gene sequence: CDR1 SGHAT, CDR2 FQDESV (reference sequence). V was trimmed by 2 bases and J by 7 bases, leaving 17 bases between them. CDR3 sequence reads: CASSLLSSPPPGYTF. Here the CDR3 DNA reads TGTGCCAGCAGCTTACTCTCCAGCCCGCCGCCTGGCTACACCTTC.

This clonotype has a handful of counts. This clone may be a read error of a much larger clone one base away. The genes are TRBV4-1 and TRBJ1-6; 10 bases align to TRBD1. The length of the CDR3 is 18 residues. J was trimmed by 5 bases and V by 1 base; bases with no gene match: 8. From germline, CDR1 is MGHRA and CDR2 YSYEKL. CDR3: CASSQVVGTGADNSPLHF. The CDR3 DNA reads TGCGCCAGCAGCCAAGTGGTGGGGACAGGGGCGGATAATTCACCCCTCCACTTT.

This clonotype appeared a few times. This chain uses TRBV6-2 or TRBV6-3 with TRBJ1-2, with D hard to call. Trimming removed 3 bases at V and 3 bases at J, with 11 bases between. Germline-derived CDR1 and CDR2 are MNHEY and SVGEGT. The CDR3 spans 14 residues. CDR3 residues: CASSYNSIDYGYTF. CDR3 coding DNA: TGTGCCAGCAGTTATAACAGTATTGACTATGGCTACACCTTC.

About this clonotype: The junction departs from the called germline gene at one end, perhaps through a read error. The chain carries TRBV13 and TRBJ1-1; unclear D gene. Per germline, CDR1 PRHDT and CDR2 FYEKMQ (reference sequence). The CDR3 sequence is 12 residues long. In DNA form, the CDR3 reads TGTGCCAGCAGCTTAGTTAACACTGAAGCTCTCTTT. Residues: CASSLVNTEALF.

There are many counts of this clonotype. CDR3 amino acids: CASSPTGVRPQHF. The CDR3 DNA sequence: TGTGCCAGCAGTCCTACAGGGGTTCGGCCCCAGCATTTT. This chain joins TRBV6-1 and TRBJ1-5, with 7 bases matching TRBD1. The CDR3 is 13 residues long. The V segment lost 5 bases and the J segment 9 bases; nucleotides outside the gene matches: 7. CDR1 is MNHNS, CDR2 SASEGT, per germline.

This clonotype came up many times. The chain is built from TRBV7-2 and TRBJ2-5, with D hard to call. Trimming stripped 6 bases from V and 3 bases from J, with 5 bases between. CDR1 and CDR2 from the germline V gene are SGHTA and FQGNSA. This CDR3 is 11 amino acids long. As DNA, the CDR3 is TGTGCCAGCAGGAAGGAAGAGACCCAGTACTTC. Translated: CASRKEETQYF.

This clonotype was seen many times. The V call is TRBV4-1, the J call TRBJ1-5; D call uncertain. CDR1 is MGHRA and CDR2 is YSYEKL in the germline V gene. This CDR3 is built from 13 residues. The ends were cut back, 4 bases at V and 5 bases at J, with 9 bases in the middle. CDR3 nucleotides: TGCGCCAGCAGCCCCCTATTAGATCAGCCCCAGCATTTT. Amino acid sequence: CASSPLLDQPQHF.

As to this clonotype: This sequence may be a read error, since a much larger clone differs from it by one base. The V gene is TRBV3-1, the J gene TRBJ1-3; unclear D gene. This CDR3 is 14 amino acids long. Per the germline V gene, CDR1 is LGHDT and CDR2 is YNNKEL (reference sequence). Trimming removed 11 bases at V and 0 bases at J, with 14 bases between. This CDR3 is CAASRLDSGNTIYF. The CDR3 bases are TGTGCCGCCTCCCGGTTGGACTCTGGAAACACCATATATTTT.

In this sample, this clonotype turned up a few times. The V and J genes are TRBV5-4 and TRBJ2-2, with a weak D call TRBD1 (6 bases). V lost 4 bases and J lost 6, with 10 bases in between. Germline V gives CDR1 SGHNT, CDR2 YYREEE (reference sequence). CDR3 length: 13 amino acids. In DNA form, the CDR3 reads TGTGCCAGCAGCAAGACAGGCGCCGGGGAGCTGTTTTTT. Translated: CASSKTGAGELFF.

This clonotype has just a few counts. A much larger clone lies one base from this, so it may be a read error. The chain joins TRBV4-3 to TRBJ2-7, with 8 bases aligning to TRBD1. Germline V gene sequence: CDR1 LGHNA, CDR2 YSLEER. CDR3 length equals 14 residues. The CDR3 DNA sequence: TGCGCCAGCAGCCAAGGCAGGGGGCTGTACGAGCGGTACTTC. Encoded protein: CASSQGRGLYERYF.

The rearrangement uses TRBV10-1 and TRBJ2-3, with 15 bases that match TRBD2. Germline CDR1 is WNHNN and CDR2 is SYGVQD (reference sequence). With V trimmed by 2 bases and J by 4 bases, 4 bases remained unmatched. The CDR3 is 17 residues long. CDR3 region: CASSEARTSGGADTQYF. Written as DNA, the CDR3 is TGCGCCAGCAGTGAGGCCCGGACTAGCGGGGGGGCAGATACGCAGTATTTT.

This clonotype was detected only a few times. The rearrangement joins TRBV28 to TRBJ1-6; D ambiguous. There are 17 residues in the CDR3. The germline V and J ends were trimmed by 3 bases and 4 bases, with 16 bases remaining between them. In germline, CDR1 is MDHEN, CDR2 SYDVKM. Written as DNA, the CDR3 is TGTGCCAGCAGTTTTAGGGCAATCGGCAGTTATAATTCACCCCTCCACTTT. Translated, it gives CASSFRAIGSYNSPLHF.

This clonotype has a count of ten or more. This CDR3 reads CASRPSGANVLTF. CDR3 coding DNA: TGTGCCAGCAGGCCCTCTGGGGCCAACGTCCTGACTTTC. The gene calls are TRBV7-2 and TRBJ2-6; the D is unclear. V lost 6 bases to trimming and J lost 0 bases, with 3 bases between them. Germline CDR1 and CDR2: SGHTA and FQGNSA. The CDR3 runs 13 residues.

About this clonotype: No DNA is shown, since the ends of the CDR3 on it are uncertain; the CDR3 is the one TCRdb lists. This CDR3 is CASSQDTFGSPLHF. The rearrangement joins TRBV4-1 to TRBJ1-6. The CDR3 is 14 residues long, ends included. Germline loops: CDR1 MGHRA, CDR2 YSYEKL.

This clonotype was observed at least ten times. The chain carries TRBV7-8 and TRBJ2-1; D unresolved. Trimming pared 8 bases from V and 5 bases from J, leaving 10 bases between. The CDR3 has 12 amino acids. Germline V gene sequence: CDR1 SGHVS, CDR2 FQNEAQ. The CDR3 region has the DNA TGTGCCAGCTCAGACGGAAACAATGAGCAGTTCTTC. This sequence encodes CASSDGNNEQFF.

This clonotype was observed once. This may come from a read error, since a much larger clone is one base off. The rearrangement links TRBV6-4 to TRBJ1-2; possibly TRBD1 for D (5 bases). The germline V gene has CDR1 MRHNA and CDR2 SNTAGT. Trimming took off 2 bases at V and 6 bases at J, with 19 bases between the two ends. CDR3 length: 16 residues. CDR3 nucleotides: TGTGCCAGCAGTGACCACGTCCCAGGGATTGGCGATGGCTACACCTTC. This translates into CASSDHVPGIGDGYTF.

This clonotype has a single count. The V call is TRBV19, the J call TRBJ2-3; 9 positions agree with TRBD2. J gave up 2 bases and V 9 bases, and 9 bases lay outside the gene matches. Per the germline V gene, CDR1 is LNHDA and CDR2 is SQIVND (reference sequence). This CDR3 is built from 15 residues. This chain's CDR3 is CASTLAGSHTDTQYF. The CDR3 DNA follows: TGTGCCAGCACCCTAGCGGGGAGCCACACAGATACGCAGTATTTT.

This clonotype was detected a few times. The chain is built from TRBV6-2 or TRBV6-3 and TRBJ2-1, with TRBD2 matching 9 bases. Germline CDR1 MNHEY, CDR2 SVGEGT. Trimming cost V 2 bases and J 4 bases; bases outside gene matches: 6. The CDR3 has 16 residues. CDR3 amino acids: CASSYLQRGDYNEQFF. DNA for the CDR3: TGTGCCAGCAGTTACCTCCAGCGGGGGGATTACAATGAGCAGTTCTTC.

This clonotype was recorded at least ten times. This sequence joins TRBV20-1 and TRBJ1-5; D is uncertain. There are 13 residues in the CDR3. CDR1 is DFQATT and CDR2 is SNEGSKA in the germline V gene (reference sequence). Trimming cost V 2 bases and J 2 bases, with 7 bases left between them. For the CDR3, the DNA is TGCAGTGCTAGACTTCAGGGCAATCAGCCCCAGCATTTT. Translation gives CSARLQGNQPQHF.

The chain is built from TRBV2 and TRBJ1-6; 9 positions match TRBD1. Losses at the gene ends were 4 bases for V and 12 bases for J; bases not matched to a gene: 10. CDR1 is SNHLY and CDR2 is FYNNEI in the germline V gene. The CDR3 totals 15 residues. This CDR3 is CASSATGGNLIPLHF. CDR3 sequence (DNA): TGTGCCAGCAGTGCCACAGGGGGCAACCTTATACCCCTCCACTTT.

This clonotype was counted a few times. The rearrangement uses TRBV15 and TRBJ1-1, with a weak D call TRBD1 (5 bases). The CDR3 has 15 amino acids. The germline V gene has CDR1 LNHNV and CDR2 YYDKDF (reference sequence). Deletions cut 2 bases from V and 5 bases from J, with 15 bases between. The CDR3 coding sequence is TGTGCCACCAGCAGACCTAGGGCAGGGAGTACTGAAGCTTTCTTT. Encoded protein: CATSRPRAGSTEAFF.

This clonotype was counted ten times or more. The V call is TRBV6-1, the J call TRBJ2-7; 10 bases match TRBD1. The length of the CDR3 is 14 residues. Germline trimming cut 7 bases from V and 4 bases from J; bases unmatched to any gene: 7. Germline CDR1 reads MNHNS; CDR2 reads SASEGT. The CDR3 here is CASTNPGQGYEQYV. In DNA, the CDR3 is TGTGCCAGCACCAACCCGGGACAGGGGTACGAGCAGTACGTC.

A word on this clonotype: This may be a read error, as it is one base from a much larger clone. CDR3 sequence (DNA): TGTGCCAGCAGCGCCCGGGAGTTCTCCACAGATACGCAGTATTTT. It codes for CASSAREFSTDTQYF. The chain recombines TRBV11-2 with TRBJ2-3, with a possible D match to TRBD2 (6 bases). The CDR3 totals 15 residues. Germline loops: CDR1 SGHAT, CDR2 FQNNGV. V dropped 5 bases and J dropped 2 bases, with 14 bases sitting between them.

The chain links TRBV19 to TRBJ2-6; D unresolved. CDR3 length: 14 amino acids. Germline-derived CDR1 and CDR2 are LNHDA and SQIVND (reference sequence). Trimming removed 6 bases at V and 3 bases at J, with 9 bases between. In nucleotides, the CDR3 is TGTGCCAGTAGGATAACCAGTGGGGCCAACGTCCTGACTTTC. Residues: CASRITSGANVLTF.

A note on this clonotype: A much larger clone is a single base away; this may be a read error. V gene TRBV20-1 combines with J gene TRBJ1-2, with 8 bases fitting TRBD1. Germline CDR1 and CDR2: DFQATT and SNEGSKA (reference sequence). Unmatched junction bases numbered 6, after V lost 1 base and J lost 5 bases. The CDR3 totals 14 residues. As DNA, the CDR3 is TGCAGTGCTAGAGCGACAGGGGTTTGGTATGGCTACACCTTC. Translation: CSARATGVWYGYTF.

This CDR3 is CSALFPGLDVWPGTDTQYF. The CDR3, as DNA: TGCAGTGCCCTTTTCCCGGGACTAGACGTCTGGCCTGGCACAGATACGCAGTATTTT. The chain combines TRBV20-1 with TRBJ2-3; TRBD2 matches at 8 bases. V gave up 6 bases and J gave up 1 base; unmatched junction bases: 21. The germline V gene encodes CDR1 DFQATT and CDR2 SNEGSKA (reference sequence). The CDR3 totals 19 residues.

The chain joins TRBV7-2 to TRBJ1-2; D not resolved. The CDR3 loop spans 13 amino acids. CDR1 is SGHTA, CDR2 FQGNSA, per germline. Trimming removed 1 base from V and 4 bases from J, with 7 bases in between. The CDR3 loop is CASSLDAPYGYTF. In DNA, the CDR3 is TGTGCCAGCAGCTTAGACGCTCCCTATGGCTACACCTTC.

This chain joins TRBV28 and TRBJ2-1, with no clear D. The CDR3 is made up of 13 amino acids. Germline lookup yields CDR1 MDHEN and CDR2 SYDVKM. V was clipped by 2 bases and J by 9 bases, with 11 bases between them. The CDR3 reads CASSLAGQVEQFF. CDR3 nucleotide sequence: TGTGCCAGCAGTTTAGCAGGCCAAGTTGAGCAGTTCTTC.

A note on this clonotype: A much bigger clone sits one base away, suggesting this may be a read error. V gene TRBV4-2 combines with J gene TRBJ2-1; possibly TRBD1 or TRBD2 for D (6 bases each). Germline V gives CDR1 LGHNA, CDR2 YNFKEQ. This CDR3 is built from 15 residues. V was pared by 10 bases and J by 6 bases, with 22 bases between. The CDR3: CATKGGRGAANEQFF. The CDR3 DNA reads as TGTGCCACCAAAGGGGGGCGGGGAGCTGCCAATGAGCAGTTCTTC.